Listed below are T cell receptor beta chains from one sample, sequenced in a study of T cell responses to AZD1222 COVID-19 vaccine. Here immunoSEQ multiplex PCR was the method, and the copy in TCRdb shows in-frame clones only, minus some. This sample has some 86,000 clones, with 92% found just once. The sample was peripheral blood, taken on day 0 of AZD1222 vaccination. All receptors come from an adult in good health. Both conserved end residues are trimmed from each CDR3.

v_gene: TRBV2
j_gene: TRBJ2-1
len: 9
CDR3aa: ASSLRAEQF

v_gene: TRBV15
j_gene: TRBJ2-1
len: 14
CDR3aa: ATSRDVTGAYNEQF

v_gene: TRBV7-9
j_gene: TRBJ2-1
len: 10
CDR3aa: ASSLSTGEQF

v_gene: TRBV28
j_gene: TRBJ2-3
len: 10
CDR3aa: ASTLPTDTQY

v_gene: TRBV24-1
j_gene: TRBJ2-2
len: 13
CDR3aa: ATSDLQGDTGELF

v_gene: TRBV11-3
j_gene: TRBJ2-6
len: 14
CDR3aa: ASSLVIGAGANVLT

v_gene: TRBV27
j_gene: TRBJ1-2
len: 12
CDR3aa: ASARGPANYGYT

v_gene: TRBV5-4
j_gene: TRBJ2-2
len: 11
CDR3aa: ASSLQSTGELF

v_gene: TRBV14
j_gene: TRBJ1-1
len: 11
CDR3aa: ASSPTGDTEAF

v_gene: TRBV19
j_gene: TRBJ1-4
len: 13
CDR3aa: ASSIQGGGGEKLF

v_gene: TRBV28
j_gene: TRBJ2-5
len: 11
CDR3aa: ASSSEGRETQY

v_gene: TRBV30
j_gene: TRBJ1-2
len: 12
CDR3aa: AWSVGGKGYGYT

v_gene: TRBV30
j_gene: TRBJ2-1
len: 16
CDR3aa: AWSVTRTSGVSYNEQF

v_gene: TRBV5-1
j_gene: TRBJ2-6
len: 15
CDR3aa: ASSWAQGAVGANVLT

v_gene: TRBV7-3
j_gene: TRBJ1-2
len: 14
CDR3aa: ASSKTGGAESYGYT

v_gene: TRBV19
j_gene: TRBJ2-7
len: 16
CDR3aa: ASSKLRDRGLLTYEQY

v_gene: TRBV7-9
j_gene: TRBJ1-2
len: 15
CDR3aa: ASSSRRAGQDNYGYT

v_gene: TRBV9
j_gene: TRBJ2-7
len: 12
CDR3aa: ASSLRDRPYEQY

v_gene: TRBV6-1
j_gene: TRBJ2-5
len: 14
CDR3aa: ASSDGLAVPQETQY

v_gene: TRBV6-5
j_gene: TRBJ2-4
len: 12
CDR3aa: ASSYMDSKNIQY

v_gene: TRBV2
j_gene: TRBJ1-1
len: 11
CDR3aa: ASRDDRNTEAF

v_gene: TRBV28
j_gene: TRBJ1-5
len: 13
CDR3aa: ASSSQGSWDQPQH

v_gene: TRBV6-5
j_gene: TRBJ2-1
len: 12
CDR3aa: ASSPRGSSNEQF

v_gene: TRBV7-9
j_gene: TRBJ1-4
len: 14
CDR3aa: ASSFSRGTYNEKLF

v_gene: TRBV7-8
j_gene: TRBJ1-5
len: 13
CDR3aa: ASSLVGNSNQPQH

v_gene: TRBV18
j_gene: TRBJ1-5
len: 11
CDR3aa: ASRQGDNQPQH

v_gene: TRBV18
j_gene: TRBJ2-4
len: 14
CDR3aa: ASSPPRETGENIQY

v_gene: TRBV10-3
j_gene: TRBJ2-7
len: 12
CDR3aa: AISGDRGSYEQY

v_gene: TRBV10-1
j_gene: TRBJ1-5
len: 12
CDR3aa: ASSESETGQPQH

v_gene: TRBV19
j_gene: TRBJ2-1
len: 11
CDR3aa: ATSRDWGNEQF

v_gene: TRBV19
j_gene: TRBJ2-3
len: 13
CDR3aa: ARPTWESSTDTQY

v_gene: TRBV11-2
j_gene: TRBJ2-3
len: 15
CDR3aa: ASSPGTSGSYTDTQY

v_gene: TRBV15
j_gene: TRBJ1-1
len: 13
CDR3aa: ATSNSATGNTEAF

v_gene: TRBV4-1
j_gene: TRBJ2-7
len: 13
CDR3aa: ASSQTGTGTYEQY

v_gene: TRBV5-6
j_gene: TRBJ1-3
len: 13
CDR3aa: ASSPTMLAGNTIY

v_gene: TRBV19
j_gene: TRBJ2-1
len: 13
CDR3aa: ASSIEAGARNEQF

v_gene: TRBV19
j_gene: TRBJ2-4
len: 12
CDR3aa: ASQGVGAKNIQY

v_gene: TRBV4-1
j_gene: TRBJ2-7
len: 13
CDR3aa: ASSQVEGSGYEQY

v_gene: TRBV18
j_gene: TRBJ2-1
len: 12
CDR3aa: ASSPPFPSDEQF

v_gene: TRBV29-1
j_gene: TRBJ1-1
len: 10
CDR3aa: SVELGSTEAF

v_gene: TRBV6-5
j_gene: TRBJ2-5
len: 12
CDR3aa: ASSPDRAQETQY

v_gene: TRBV7-9
j_gene: TRBJ2-7
len: 11
CDR3aa: ASSSGRRDEQY

v_gene: TRBV5-1
j_gene: TRBJ2-1
len: 13
CDR3aa: ASSFQGSGSNEQF

v_gene: TRBV28
j_gene: TRBJ1-5
len: 16
CDR3aa: ASSLIPVREYSNQPQH

v_gene: TRBV6-1
j_gene: TRBJ1-6
len: 10
CDR3aa: ASSDPQGALH

v_gene: TRBV30
j_gene: TRBJ2-3
len: 13
CDR3aa: AWSVSLGSSDTQY

v_gene: TRBV29-1
j_gene: TRBJ1-1
len: 10
CDR3aa: SVGLGDTEAF

v_gene: TRBV6-1
j_gene: TRBJ1-2
len: 12
CDR3aa: ASSEVRENYGYT